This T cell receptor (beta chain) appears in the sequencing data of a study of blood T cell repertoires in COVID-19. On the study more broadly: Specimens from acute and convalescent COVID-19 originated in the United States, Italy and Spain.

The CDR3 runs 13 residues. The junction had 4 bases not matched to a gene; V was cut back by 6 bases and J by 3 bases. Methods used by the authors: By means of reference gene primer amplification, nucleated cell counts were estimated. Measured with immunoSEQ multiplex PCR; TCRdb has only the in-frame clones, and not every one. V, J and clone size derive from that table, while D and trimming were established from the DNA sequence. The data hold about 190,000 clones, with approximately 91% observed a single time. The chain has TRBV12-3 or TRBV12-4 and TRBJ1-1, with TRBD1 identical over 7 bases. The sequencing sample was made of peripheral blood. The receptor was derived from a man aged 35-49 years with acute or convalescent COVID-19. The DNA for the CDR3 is TGTGCCAGCAGAACGGGACAGCACACTGAAGCTTTCTTT. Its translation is CASRTGQHTEAFF.